This T cell receptor (beta chain) originates from a study of T-cell reconstitution after alpha-beta-depleted transplantation in children. Regarding the study as a whole: Newly produced T cells mostly provided counts and TCRbeta diversity after one year, as hyperexpanded clones declined.

The authors prepared the TCRbeta library with unique molecular identifiers. TCRdb independently ran MiXCR on the PCR reads; one entry per CDR3 protein. The data show roughly 160,000 distinct CDR3 sequences, 11% seen once. Germline V CDR1 and CDR2: MNHNS, SASEGT. The CDR3 runs 15 residues. Trimming left V 6 bases short and J 2 bases short, with 16 bases between. This clonotype was detected ten times or more. Antigen unknown. The gene calls are TRBV6-1 and TRBJ1-1; D call uncertain. The origin of this receptor is a boy aged 2 to 10 with acute myeloid leukemia, due to receive a stem cell transplant. This specimen was PBMCs, taken before TCRalphabeta/CD19-depleted stem cell transplant. The CDR3 region is CASSLAGPLNTEAFF. As DNA, the CDR3 is TGTGCCAGCAGCCTTGCCGGTCCACTTAACACTGAAGCTTTCTTT.